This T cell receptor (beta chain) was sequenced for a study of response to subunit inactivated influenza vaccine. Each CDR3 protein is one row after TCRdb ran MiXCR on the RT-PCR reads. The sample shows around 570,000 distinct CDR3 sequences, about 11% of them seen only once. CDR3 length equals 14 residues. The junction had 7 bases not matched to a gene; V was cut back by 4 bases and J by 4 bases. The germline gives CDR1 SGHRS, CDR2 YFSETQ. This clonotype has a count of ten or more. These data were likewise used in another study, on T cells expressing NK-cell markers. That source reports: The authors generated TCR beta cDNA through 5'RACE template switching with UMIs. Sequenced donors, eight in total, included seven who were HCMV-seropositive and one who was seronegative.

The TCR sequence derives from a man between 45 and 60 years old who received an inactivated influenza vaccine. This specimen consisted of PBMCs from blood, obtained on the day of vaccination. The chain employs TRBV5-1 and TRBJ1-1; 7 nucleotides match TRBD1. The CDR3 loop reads CASSRTGVGTEAFF. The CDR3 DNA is TGCGCCAGCAGCAGAACAGGGGTTGGCACTGAAGCTTTCTTT.